This T cell receptor (beta chain) was identified during a study of response to subunit inactivated influenza vaccine. Study results and caveats: Few additional T cells are recruited per seasonal influenza vaccination, authors suggested.

Germline V gives CDR1 SEHNR, CDR2 FQNEAQ (reference sequence). Trimming removed 1 base from V and 0 bases from J, with 11 bases in between. There are 16 residues in the CDR3. TCRdb recomputed calls from the RT-PCR reads with MiXCR, one row per CDR3 protein. The sample includes under 950,000 distinct CDR3 sequences, 21% of them seen just once. Details on this clonotype: What it binds is unknown.

The sequences come from PBMCs from blood, collected more than 4 days after vaccination. The V and J genes are TRBV7-9 and TRBJ2-3; D unresolved. This receptor was taken from a man aged 45-60 years who received an inactivated influenza vaccine. The CDR3 loop reads CASSLGGVDSTDTQYF. The CDR3 nucleotides are TGTGCCAGCAGCTTAGGGGGTGTGGACAGCACAGATACGCAGTATTTT. The whole variable domain, remainder taken from reference TRBV7-9 and TRBJ2-3, is DTGVSQNPRHKITKRGQNVTFRCDPISEHNRLYWYRQTLGQGPEFLTYFQNEAQLEKSRLLSDRFSAERPKGSFSTLEIQRTEQGDSAMYLCASSLGGVDSTDTQYFGPGTRLTVL.